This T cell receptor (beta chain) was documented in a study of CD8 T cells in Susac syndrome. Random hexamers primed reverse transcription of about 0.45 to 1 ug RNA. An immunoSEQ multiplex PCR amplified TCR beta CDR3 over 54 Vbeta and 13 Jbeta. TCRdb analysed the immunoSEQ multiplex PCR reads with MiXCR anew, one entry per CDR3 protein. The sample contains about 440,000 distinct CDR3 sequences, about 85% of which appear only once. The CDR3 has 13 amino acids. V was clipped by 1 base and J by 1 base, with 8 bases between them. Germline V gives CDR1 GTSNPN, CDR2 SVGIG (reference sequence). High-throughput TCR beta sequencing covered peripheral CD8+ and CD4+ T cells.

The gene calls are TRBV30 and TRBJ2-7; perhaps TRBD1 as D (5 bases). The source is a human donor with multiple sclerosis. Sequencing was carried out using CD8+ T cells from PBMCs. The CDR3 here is CAWSADSSYEQYF. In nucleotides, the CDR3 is TGTGCCTGGAGTGCCGACAGTTCCTACGAGCAGTACTTC.